A selection of T cell receptor beta chains follows, all from one sample in a study of shared clonotypes between healthy human individuals. Assay used: immunoSEQ multiplex PCR; TCRdb lists only in-frame clones, some missing. The profile shows more than 2,000,000 clones, roughly nine tenths of them singletons. Material for sequencing was naive CD4+ T cells sorted from blood. The receptors were sampled from a man between 18 and 29 years old in good health. The CDR3 runs from the conserved cysteine through the conserved F or W. The order of the fields is CDR3 protein, J gene, V gene.

CDR3: CASSPRQRGNTDTQYF
J: TRBJ2-3
V: TRBV18

CDR3: CASSNPSSYNEQFF
J: TRBJ2-1
V: TRBV10-2

CDR3: CASSLLGGGISTDTQYF
J: TRBJ2-3
V: TRBV11-2

CDR3: CASSLTGTYGYTF
J: TRBJ1-2
V: TRBV5-4

CDR3: CASSPGLWAQETQYF
J: TRBJ2-5
V: TRBV18

CDR3: CSVEGRGGSEQFF
J: TRBJ2-1
V: TRBV29-1

CDR3: CASSQYGWRYEQYF
J: TRBJ2-7
V: TRBV14

CDR3: CAITNQGRGEQYF
J: TRBJ2-7
V: TRBV10-3

CDR3: CASAKQGAVEAFF
J: TRBJ1-1
V: TRBV14

CDR3: CASGRGDRVYEQYF
J: TRBJ2-7
V: TRBV7-2

CDR3: CASSDPGGAAVNRIIGKQYF
J: TRBJ2-7
V: TRBV6-1

CDR3: CASSRLGWYQETQYF
J: TRBJ2-5
V: TRBV7-9

CDR3: CASSTRQESSYNSPLHF
J: TRBJ1-6
V: TRBV18

CDR3: CASSPDRGGWGNQPQHF
J: TRBJ1-5
V: TRBV18

CDR3: CASSSDRNTEAFF
J: TRBJ1-1
V: TRBV18

CDR3: CASSTPDRYSPLHF
J: TRBJ1-6
V: TRBV19

CDR3: CAWSRTPDRESYTF
J: TRBJ1-2
V: TRBV30

CDR3: CASSPSPGTGVLYGYTF
J: TRBJ1-2
V: TRBV18

CDR3: CASSLGPGQGAREQFF
J: TRBJ2-1
V: TRBV5-1

CDR3: CASSLGAGASAPYEQYF
J: TRBJ2-7
V: TRBV7-2

CDR3: CASSEPPSQHF
J: TRBJ1-5
V: TRBV6-5

CDR3: CASTDRDRAVAFF
J: TRBJ1-1
V: TRBV6-1

CDR3: CASRREGMGNTIYF
J: TRBJ1-3
V: TRBV2

CDR3: CAISEQRGGDNEQFF
J: TRBJ2-1
V: TRBV10-3

CDR3: CASRGGKTIYF
J: TRBJ1-3
V: TRBV6-5

CDR3: CASSAKGLNTEAFF
J: TRBJ1-1
V: TRBV9

CDR3: CASTRGGTDTQYF
J: TRBJ2-3
V: TRBV11-2

CDR3: CASSLYAQETQYF
J: TRBJ2-5
V: TRBV7-2

CDR3: CSVVGAGSTDTQYF
J: TRBJ2-3
V: TRBV29-1

CDR3: CASTPEYSNQPQHF
J: TRBJ1-5
V: TRBV6-1

CDR3: CASSPLPRGGLGDTQYF
J: TRBJ2-3
V: TRBV18

CDR3: CASSKLTGNDRELFF
J: TRBJ2-2
V: TRBV7-2

CDR3: CASSDPGGHGNIQYF
J: TRBJ2-4
V: TRBV5-1

CDR3: CASSLDSANQPQHF
J: TRBJ1-5
V: TRBV7-6

CDR3: CASSPVKGEINYGYTF
J: TRBJ1-2
V: TRBV18

CDR3: CASSLVLAGNNEQFF
J: TRBJ2-1
V: TRBV5-1

CDR3: CASGLTGLNTEAFF
J: TRBJ1-1
V: TRBV12-5

CDR3: CATLRGTYEQYF
J: TRBJ2-7
V: TRBV28

CDR3: CASSQDVYDTGELFF
J: TRBJ2-2
V: TRBV14

CDR3: CASSQGSGANTGELFF
J: TRBJ2-2
V: TRBV7-2

CDR3: CASSLGDGVTEAFF
J: TRBJ1-1
V: TRBV5-6

CDR3: CATSLYTDTQYF
J: TRBJ2-3
V: TRBV15

CDR3: CASSLGAGGLNTEAFF
J: TRBJ1-1
V: TRBV7-6

CDR3: CASSPPGLAGAETQYF
J: TRBJ2-5
V: TRBV5-1

CDR3: CASSWGQGSQGTGELFF
J: TRBJ2-2
V: TRBV7-3

CDR3: CASRLSGSGNTQYF
J: TRBJ2-3
V: TRBV10-2

CDR3: CASTEQGNGYTF
J: TRBJ1-2
V: TRBV2

CDR3: CASSPVGADTQYF
J: TRBJ2-3
V: TRBV7-8

CDR3: CASSKKGNLGDNEQFF
J: TRBJ2-1
V: TRBV9

CDR3: CAIRGNSNYGYTF
J: TRBJ1-2
V: TRBV10-3

CDR3: CASSLAPAGAGVDTQYF
J: TRBJ2-3
V: TRBV7-7

CDR3: CASTPQGGRTEAFF
J: TRBJ1-1
V: TRBV6-5

CDR3: CASSPPGRSKDTQYF
J: TRBJ2-3
V: TRBV9

CDR3: CASSLWGTFSGQETQYF
J: TRBJ2-5
V: TRBV5-1

CDR3: CASSGGTDTGELFF
J: TRBJ2-2
V: TRBV18